The 32 T cell receptor beta chains below were found in one sample sequenced in a study of blood T cell repertoires in COVID-19 (dated by TCRdb to 2020 to 2021). The library was built by means of the immunoSEQ multiplex PCR assay. TCRdb stores this immuneACCESS table with in-frame sequences only. Part of the clones is absent; in the studies checked, under half of the shortfall reflects unresolved V genes, and no reason is known for the rest. The sample table records 200,000 to 250,000 clones; 87% of these occur just once. The ten largest account for approximately 10% of the sample. Sample: PBMCs or T cells enriched from blood (not recorded which). The receptors derive from a man younger than 35 with acute COVID-19.

The V and J genes are TRBV6-1 and TRBJ2-3, with D possibly TRBD2 on 6 matching bases. CDR3 size: 15 residues. CDR1 is MNHNS and CDR2 is SASEGT in the germline V gene. Trimming cost V 2 bases and J 5 bases, with 14 bases left between them. CDR3: CASSEHPGLGDTQYF. For the CDR3, the DNA is TGTGCCAGCAGTGAACATCCGGGACTTGGAGATACGCAGTATTTT.

The chain links TRBV6-5 to TRBJ1-5; D unresolved. Germline CDR1 reads MNHEY; CDR2 reads SVGAGI. Between the trimmed V and J ends, which lost 5 bases and 4 bases, there was a span of 12 bases. This CDR3 region has 14 residues. CDR3 amino acids: CASSQTPRNQPQHF. The CDR3 region has the DNA TGTGCCAGCAGTCAGACACCTCGGAATCAGCCCCAGCATTTT.

V usage is TRBV12-3 or TRBV12-4 and J usage is TRBJ2-1, with unresolved D. Trimming removed 1 base at V and 6 bases at J, with 7 bases between. This CDR3 has 13 residues. CDR3 in amino acids: CASSLGGLNEQFF. CDR3 coding DNA: TGTGCCAGCAGTTTAGGAGGTCTCAATGAGCAGTTCTTC.

This chain links TRBV21-1 with TRBJ2-7; TRBD2 is taken as the D call from the table, unchecked against the DNA. TRBV21-1 is annotated as a pseudogene. The CDR3 is made up of 17 amino acids. DNA of the CDR3: TGTGCCAGCAGCAAAATGGTTCGGAGGACTCGAAACTACGAGCAGTACTTC. Its protein is CASSKMVRRTRNYEQYF.

This clone occurred a few times. J is TRBJ1-2 and V is TRBV29-1; 8 bases map to TRBD1. Germline V lookup: CDR1 SQVTM, CDR2 ANQGSEA. This CDR3 spans 14 amino acids. V was pared by 3 bases and J by 5 bases, with 8 bases of the junction left unmatched. DNA for the CDR3: TGCAGCGTTGAGCCCCAGGGGGCGTGGTATGGCTACACCTTC. Translated, it gives CSVEPQGAWYGYTF.

The chain links TRBV6-1 to TRBJ1-2; D ambiguous. Germline V CDR1 and CDR2: MNHNS, SASEGT. Trimming cost V 2 bases and J 4 bases, with 23 bases left between them. This CDR3 is 18 amino acids long. The chain's CDR3 is CASSERGQARPLSYGYTF. The CDR3 nucleotides are TGTGCCAGCAGTGAACGCGGGCAGGCCCGACCCTTATCCTATGGCTACACCTTC.

This clone was detected once. J is TRBJ2-1 and V is TRBV7-3, with no clear D. The V gene lost 1 base and the J gene lost 8 bases, with 6 bases spanning the gap. Germline lookup yields CDR1 SGHTA and CDR2 FQGTGA. CDR3 length: 12 residues. CDR3 region: CASSLIRDEQFF. CDR3 nucleotide sequence: TGTGCCAGCAGCTTAATCCGGGATGAGCAGTTCTTC.

The chain recombines TRBV6-5 with TRBJ1-1; no clear D gene. Deletions cut 5 bases from V and 9 bases from J, with 13 bases between. CDR1 is MNHEY, CDR2 SVGAGI, per germline. The CDR3 has 12 residues. CDR3 in DNA: TGTGCCAGCAGTACTCCCGGTGCCCAAGCTTTCTTT. It is translated as CASSTPGAQAFF.

The genes are TRBV25-1 and TRBJ2-1; the D is unclear. CDR1 MGHDK and CDR2 SYGVNS come from the germline V gene. V lost 6 bases, J lost 0 bases, and 18 bases lay in between. The CDR3 totals 17 residues. The CDR3 spells CASSATPPAYSYNEQFF. CDR3 sequence (DNA): TGTGCCAGCAGCGCAACCCCTCCAGCGTACTCCTACAATGAGCAGTTCTTC.

The chain combines TRBV28 with TRBJ2-7; D unresolved. V was trimmed by 5 bases and J by 5 bases, leaving 19 bases between them. Germline V gives CDR1 MDHEN, CDR2 SYDVKM. This CDR3 region has 15 residues. The CDR3 loop is CASSPSRGVADEQYF. CDR3 in DNA: TGTGCCAGCAGTCCGAGCCGTGGAGTTGCTGACGAGCAGTACTTC.

The chain links TRBV3-1 (or the pseudogene TRBV3-2) to TRBJ2-5; maybe TRBD2 (6 bases). CDR1 is LGHDT and CDR2 is YNNKEL in the germline V gene (reference sequence). V dropped 4 bases and J dropped 5 bases, with 14 bases sitting between them. This CDR3 has 14 amino acids. The chain's CDR3 is CASSPPGGIETQYF. DNA for the CDR3: TGTGCCAGCAGCCCTCCGGGCGGGATTGAGACCCAGTACTTC.

The rearrangement uses TRBV15 and TRBJ1-5, with 7 nucleotides matching TRBD1. V shed 4 bases and J 6 bases; nucleotides not matched to a gene: 9. The CDR3 runs to 15 residues. CDR1 LNHNV and CDR2 YYDKDF come from the germline V gene (reference sequence). In DNA, the CDR3 is TGTGCCACCAGCATAACCAGGGGGACGGGTCAGCCCCAGCATTTT. Its translation is CATSITRGTGQPQHF.

The CDR3 DNA follows: TGTGCCAGCAGCTCGATAGCGGGAGGGCCGGTAGATACGCAGTATTTT. This codes for CASSSIAGGPVDTQYF. The genes are TRBV7-8 and TRBJ2-3; 11 bases align to TRBD2. The CDR3 has 16 amino acids. Germline lookup yields CDR1 SGHVS and CDR2 FQNEAQ. With 4 bases clipped from V and 5 bases from J, the junction kept 8 bases outside the gene matches.

This chain links TRBV7-3 with TRBJ1-3; D unresolved. Germline V lookup: CDR1 SGHTA, CDR2 FQGTGA. Deletions cut 3 bases from V and 1 base from J, with 13 bases between. This CDR3 spans 16 amino acids. Here the CDR3 DNA reads TGTGCCAGCAGCTTGAGCCCGGCAGGATCTGGAAACACCATATATTTT. Translating gives CASSLSPAGSGNTIYF.

The V and J genes are TRBV7-9 and TRBJ1-3; D gene ambiguous. CDR1 is SEHNR, CDR2 FQNEAQ, per germline (reference sequence). V was trimmed by 2 bases and J by 2 bases, leaving 10 bases between them. CDR3 length: 15 residues. The CDR3 sequence is CASSLSEAAGNTIYF. In nucleotides, the CDR3 is TGTGCCAGCAGCTTATCAGAGGCAGCTGGAAACACCATATATTTT.

This clone occurred once. The V gene is TRBV28, the J gene TRBJ1-2; 7 bases agree with TRBD1. Trimming at V came to 5 bases and at J to 0 bases, leaving 6 bases not matched to a gene. CDR1 MDHEN and CDR2 SYDVKM come from the germline V gene. The CDR3 spans 15 residues. In nucleotides, the CDR3 is TGTGCCAGCAGTGGGGGGACAGTAGCTAACTATGGCTACACCTTC. Encoded protein: CASSGGTVANYGYTF.

The chain's CDR3 is CASRTGLESTEAFF. DNA of the CDR3: TGTGCCAGCAGAACAGGCTTAGAAAGCACTGAAGCTTTCTTT. The chain carries TRBV28 and TRBJ1-1; TRBD1 is a possible D gene (5 bases). The CDR3 is 14 residues long. Trimming took 6 bases from V and 4 from J, leaving 15 bases between them. The germline V gene has CDR1 MDHEN and CDR2 SYDVKM. Using reference TRBV28 and TRBJ1-1 for the parts outside the CDR3, the full variable domain is DVKVTQSSRYLVKRTGEKVFLECVQDMDHENMFWYRQDPGLGLRLIYFSYDVKMKEKGDIPEGYSVSREKKERFSLILESASTNQTSMYLCASRTGLESTEAFFGQGTRLTVV.

The chain links TRBV6-6 to TRBJ2-1, with TRBD1 identical over 8 bases. The CDR3 consists of 12 residues. V was pared by 7 bases and J by 9 bases, with 5 bases of the junction left unmatched. Germline-derived CDR1 and CDR2 are MNHNY and SVGAGI (reference sequence). The CDR3 nucleotides read TGTGCCAGCATGGCAGGGGGCTTTGAGCAGTTCTTC. It codes for CASMAGGFEQFF.

The chain couples TRBV2 to TRBJ2-7; weak D call: TRBD1 (6 bases). With 3 bases removed from V and 4 bases from J, the gap between germline ends came to 16 bases. Germline-derived CDR1 and CDR2 are SNHLY and FYNNEI. CDR3 length: 15 residues. CDR3 amino acids: CASSDSGVVLYEQYF. The CDR3 DNA follows: TGTGCCAGCAGTGATTCAGGGGTCGTATTATACGAGCAGTACTTC.

The J gene is TRBJ1-2, the V gene TRBV19; unclear D gene. Trimming removed 5 bases from V and 8 bases from J, with 18 bases in between. The length of the CDR3 is 14 residues. The germline V gene has CDR1 LNHDA and CDR2 SQIVND (reference sequence). This CDR3 is CASSRGRELGGYTF. For the CDR3, the DNA is TGTGCCAGTAGTCGTGGACGGGAGTTAGGAGGCTACACCTTC. Using reference TRBV19 and TRBJ1-2 for the parts outside the CDR3, the full variable domain is DGGITQSPKYLFRKEGQNVTLSCEQNLNHDAMYWYRQDPGQGLRLIYYSQIVNDFQKGDIAEGYSVSREKKESFPLTVTSAQKNPTAFYLCASSRGRELGGYTFGSGTRLTVV.

This chain uses TRBV2 with TRBJ1-5; D unresolved. There are 13 residues in the CDR3. V was pared by 4 bases and J by 6 bases, with 10 bases between. Germline CDR1 is SNHLY and CDR2 is FYNNEI. The chain's CDR3 is CASSGPEGQPQHF. DNA of the CDR3: TGTGCCAGCAGTGGGCCGGAGGGTCAGCCCCAGCATTTT.

CDR3 protein: CASSVAPDTQYF. The CDR3 DNA is TGTGCCAGCAGCGTAGCTCCCGATACGCAGTATTTT. The gene calls are TRBV9 and TRBJ2-3, with D uncertain. CDR3 size: 12 residues. Germline values: CDR1 SGDLS, CDR2 YYNGEE. Trimming pared 0 bases from V and 6 bases from J, leaving 5 bases between.

V and J are TRBV2 and TRBJ2-1, with 11 bases matching TRBD2. This CDR3 has 16 residues. Germline assignment: CDR1 SNHLY and CDR2 FYNNEI. V trimming: 6 bases; J trimming: 7 bases; junction bases outside the gene matches: 11. CDR3: CASRVRRLAGINEQFF. CDR3 bases: TGTGCCAGCAGAGTCAGAAGACTAGCGGGAATTAATGAGCAGTTCTTC.

The chain joins TRBV29-1 to TRBJ1-4, with D possibly TRBD1 on 5 matching bases. CDR3 length equals 13 residues. Trimming left V 7 bases short and J 6 bases short, with 15 bases between. The V gene's germline CDR1 is SQVTM and CDR2 ANQGSEA. CDR3 protein: CSATTGGDEKLFF. DNA of the CDR3: TGCAGCGCTACGACCGGGGGAGATGAAAAACTGTTTTTT.

The chain recombines TRBV28 with TRBJ1-3; TRBD1 matches 9 bases. Germline CDR1 reads MDHEN; CDR2 reads SYDVKM. This CDR3 has 16 residues. V trimming: 5 bases; J trimming: 5 bases; junction bases outside the gene matches: 10. CDR3 DNA sequence: TGTGCCAGCAGTGTGTTTGGGACAGGGATAAGAAACACCATATATTTT. Translated: CASSVFGTGIRNTIYF.

The gene calls are TRBV5-1 and TRBJ2-7, with 7 bases lining up with TRBD1. The CDR3 is made up of 14 amino acids. The germline CDR1 and CDR2 sequences are SGHRS and YFSETQ. V shed 0 bases, J shed 3 bases, and the junction held 3 bases outside the gene matches. Here the CDR3 DNA reads TGCGCCAGCAGCTTGGAGACAGGGATCTACGAGCAGTACTTC. Translated, it gives CASSLETGIYEQYF.

V is TRBV10-3 and J is TRBJ1-2; maybe TRBD1 (5 bases). Germline V gives CDR1 ENHRY, CDR2 SYGVKD. V lost 4 bases and J 3 bases, leaving 12 bases between the germline ends. This CDR3 is built from 14 residues. The DNA of the CDR3 is TGTGCCATCAGTGGGGGGGGTTTGGACTATGGCTACACCTTC. Amino acids: CAISGGGLDYGYTF.

This chain connects TRBV2 to TRBJ1-1; 7 bases fit TRBD1. V was clipped by 6 bases and J by 0 bases; unmatched bases: 4. The CDR3 is 14 amino acids. Germline V gene lookup returns CDR1 SNHLY and CDR2 FYNNEI. The CDR3 here is CASSRTGLNTEAFF. CDR3 in DNA: TGTGCCAGCAGCCGGACAGGACTGAACACTGAAGCTTTCTTT.

The sample holds a few counts of this clone. The V gene is TRBV19, the J gene TRBJ1-1; TRBD1 might be the D (5 bases). The V gene's germline CDR1 is LNHDA and CDR2 SQIVND (reference sequence). Trimming left V 5 bases short and J 10 bases short, with 23 bases between. This CDR3 has 15 amino acids. CDR3 loop: CASSPLSGFQVTAFF. Here the CDR3 DNA reads TGTGCCAGTAGTCCCCTGTCAGGGTTCCAGGTCACAGCTTTCTTT.

V is TRBV5-8 and J is TRBJ2-3; D call uncertain. This CDR3 has 11 residues. Trimming pared 4 bases from V and 6 bases from J, leaving 6 bases between. Germline values: CDR1 SGHTS, CDR2 YDEGEE. This chain's CDR3 is CASSPRDTQYF. CDR3 bases: TGTGCCAGCAGCCCCCGGGATACGCAGTATTTT.

The V call is TRBV3-1 (or the pseudogene TRBV3-2), the J call TRBJ1-2, with 8 positions matching TRBD1. The CDR3 consists of 14 residues. The V gene's germline CDR1 is LGHDT and CDR2 YNNKEL (reference sequence). V lost 6 bases to trimming and J lost 5 bases; unmatched junction nucleotides: 8. The CDR3 nucleotides are TGTGCCAGCAGTCCGACAGGGGCCGCTTATGGCTACACCTTC. Translating gives CASSPTGAAYGYTF.

The chain is built from TRBV2 and TRBJ2-5, with 8 bases lining up with TRBD1. Germline V gene lookup returns CDR1 SNHLY and CDR2 FYNNEI. The CDR3 runs 14 residues. V shed 7 bases, J shed 4 bases, and the junction held 8 bases outside the gene matches. The CDR3: CASTLDRAGETQYF. Written as DNA, the CDR3 is TGTGCCAGCACCCTGGACAGGGCAGGAGAGACCCAGTACTTC.